In its sample, the clone carrying this T cell receptor (beta chain) was seen many times. Its antigen is undetermined. Time point here: persistent/refractory GD, antithyroid drugs over 5 years with positive TRAb. PBMCs were the source of the RNA used for TCR sequencing. This record belongs to a study of regulatory T cells in long-lasting Graves disease. Overall study findings and caveats: Accuracy may have suffered from the small sample size.

Trimming took off 0 bases at V and 5 bases at J, with 8 bases between the two ends. The CDR3 spans 14 residues. Germline CDR1 is SGHTA and CDR2 is FQGNSA. Construction of TCR beta libraries relied on iRepertoire HTBI primers and on Arm-PCR targeting CDR3 regions. TCRdb redid the calling of the multiplex PCR reads with MiXCR, one entry per CDR3 protein. The sample shows about 470,000 distinct CDR3 sequences, 20% to 25% of them seen only once. The sample in question was peripheral blood mononuclear cells (PBMCs), obtained when the disease was refractory, from a patient treated with antithyroid drugs. The chain is built from TRBV7-2 and TRBJ1-5; D unresolved. The TCR originated in a female donor with Graves disease. The CDR3 coding sequence is TGTGCCAGCAGCTTAGCGAACGGCCATCAGCCCCAGCATTTT. Translated: CASSLANGHQPQHF.